These 30 T cell receptor beta chains originate from one sample sequenced in a study of OX40 agonist ivuxolimab in advanced cancers. TCRdb's copy holds only in-frame clones and misses some; the assay was immunoSEQ multiplex PCR. The sample has 35,000 or so clones; roughly 90% are singletons. The specimen was CD4+ or CD8+ T cells sorted from blood, collected in a trial of the OX40 agonist ivuxolimab. The source is an adult with an advanced solid tumor such as melanoma, head and neck, liver or kidney cancer.

This clone was observed once. The genes are TRBV7-9 and TRBJ2-1; perhaps TRBD1 as D (6 bases). This CDR3 contains 15 residues. Germline V CDR1 and CDR2: SEHNR, FQNEAQ (reference sequence). The V end was cut by 5 bases, the J end by 2 bases, with 13 bases between. The CDR3 here is CASSQTGSAYNEQFF. DNA for the CDR3: TGTGCCAGCAGCCAGACAGGTTCCGCCTACAATGAGCAGTTCTTC.

The chain employs TRBV7-2 and TRBJ2-3; the D is unclear. V lost 5 bases, J lost 2 bases, and 8 bases lay in between. This CDR3 has 13 amino acids. CDR1 SGHTA and CDR2 FQGNSA come from the germline V gene. CDR3 region: CASSNRLTDTQYF. CDR3 DNA sequence: TGTGCCAGCAGCAATCGACTCACAGATACGCAGTATTTT.

This clone showed up just once. V and J are TRBV29-1 and TRBJ1-2; 10 bases are shared with TRBD1. This CDR3 has 13 amino acids. CDR1 and CDR2 (germline): SQVTM, ANQGSEA. V dropped 6 bases and J dropped 6; count of bases not matched to a gene: 7. The CDR3 region has the DNA TGCAGCGTCGCTGGTGGGACAGGGGATGGCTACACCTTC. Encoded protein: CSVAGGTGDGYTF.

V gene TRBV10-3 combines with J gene TRBJ1-1; D gene uncertain. Trimming shortened V by 4 bases and J by 1 base, and 10 bases separated the two germline ends. Germline V gene sequence: CDR1 ENHRY, CDR2 SYGVKD. The CDR3 loop spans 14 amino acids. CDR3 coding DNA: TGTGCCATCAGTGCGGTCACCTCGAACACTGAAGCTTTCTTT. Encoded protein: CAISAVTSNTEAFF.

CDR3 sequence: CASSLASGRGTDTQYF. DNA for the CDR3: TGTGCCAGCAGCTTAGCTAGCGGGAGGGGAACAGATACGCAGTATTTT. The chain uses TRBV7-2 and TRBJ2-3; 11 nucleotides match TRBD2. Germline CDR1 is SGHTA and CDR2 is FQGNSA. Trimming cost V 0 bases and J 3 bases; bases outside gene matches: 2. The CDR3 length is 16 residues.

The rearrangement joins TRBV30 to TRBJ1-2; D is uncertain. Germline V lookup: CDR1 GTSNPN, CDR2 SVGIG (reference sequence). The CDR3 sequence is 13 residues long. Trimming cost V 0 bases and J 8 bases, with 13 bases left between them. The CDR3 region is CAWSVNSARGYTF. CDR3 bases: TGTGCCTGGAGTGTGAACAGCGCTAGGGGCTACACCTTC.

The rearrangement links TRBV5-1 to TRBJ2-5, with 7 positions matching TRBD2. The V and J ends lost 4 bases and 3 bases, in that order; junction bases with no gene match: 6. Germline CDR1 and CDR2: SGHRS and YFSETQ. This CDR3 is 14 amino acids long. The CDR3 DNA sequence: TGCGCCAGCAGCCGATCCCGGGAGGAAGAGACCCAGTACTTC. It is translated as CASSRSREEETQYF.

The genes are TRBV5-1 and TRBJ2-5; 10 bases are a match to TRBD1. Germline V gene sequence: CDR1 SGHRS, CDR2 YFSETQ. Germline trimming cut 8 bases from V and 5 bases from J; bases unmatched to any gene: 18. The CDR3 runs to 17 residues. CDR3 sequence: CASSPAGTGATWETQYF. The CDR3 DNA reads as TGCGCCAGTTCCCCGGCCGGGACAGGGGCGACGTGGGAGACCCAGTACTTC.

The J gene is TRBJ2-1, the V gene TRBV12-5, with a possible D match to TRBD2 (6 bases). CDR1 and CDR2 from the germline V gene are LGHNT and FRNRAP. The germline V and J ends were trimmed by 6 bases and 7 bases, with 16 bases remaining between them. CDR3 length equals 14 residues. This CDR3 reads CASGWDSGGNEQFF. In DNA, the CDR3 is TGTGCTAGTGGCTGGGACTCCGGAGGGAATGAGCAGTTCTTC.

CDR3 amino acids: CASSYTGQGDTEAFF. The CDR3 nucleotides read TGCGCCAGCAGCTATACGGGACAGGGGGACACTGAAGCTTTCTTT. The V and J genes are TRBV4-1 and TRBJ1-1; 11 bases are shared with TRBD1. CDR1 is MGHRA, CDR2 YSYEKL, per germline. V was clipped by 5 bases and J by 3 bases; unmatched bases: 5. The CDR3 length is 15 residues.

V gene TRBV7-2 combines with J gene TRBJ2-1; D perhaps matches TRBD2 (6 bases). CDR1 and CDR2 from the germline V gene are SGHTA and FQGNSA. V lost 1 base to trimming and J lost 7 bases, with 11 bases between them. CDR3 size: 14 residues. The chain's CDR3 is CASSLVPEGNEQFF. For the CDR3, the DNA is TGTGCCAGCAGCTTAGTCCCGGAGGGAAATGAGCAGTTCTTC.

Remarks on this clone: Within the sample, other DNA sequences also encode this same CDR3. The rearrangement joins TRBV5-6 to TRBJ1-1; D call uncertain. Germline loops: CDR1 SGHDT, CDR2 YYEEEE. Trimming left V 5 bases short and J 0 bases short, with 8 bases between. The CDR3 sequence is 13 residues long. CDR3 in amino acids: CASRRGMNTEAFF. DNA for the CDR3: TGTGCCAGCAGGCGCGGGATGAACACTGAAGCTTTCTTT.

The rearrangement links TRBV9 to TRBJ2-3; 8 bases line up with TRBD2. J gave up 4 bases and V 6 bases, and 10 bases lay outside the gene matches. Per the germline V gene, CDR1 is SGDLS and CDR2 is YYNGEE. The CDR3 spans 15 residues. The CDR3 nucleotides read TGTGCCAGCACCCCGGGGGGGGAGTGGGCAGATACGCAGTATTTT. Its protein is CASTPGGEWADTQYF.

The CDR3 nucleotides read TGTGCCAGCACTAGCACAGATACGCAGTATTTT. Residues: CASTSTDTQYF. This rearrangement joins TRBV25-1 to TRBJ2-3, with D uncertain. Germline V gene data show CDR1 as MGHDK and CDR2 as SYGVNS. V was pared by 7 bases and J by 0 bases, with 2 bases between. The CDR3 covers 11 residues.

CDR3 region: CASSLSGRADNEQFF. CDR3 DNA: TGCGCCAGCAGCCTTAGCGGGAGGGCGGACAATGAGCAGTTCTTC. The chain combines TRBV4-1 with TRBJ2-1; 11 bases agree with TRBD2. The CDR3 runs 15 residues. CDR1 and CDR2 (germline): MGHRA, YSYEKL. Trimming removed 4 bases from V and 5 bases from J; junction bases left unmatched: 4.

This clone has only one observation. The gene calls are TRBV6-5 and TRBJ2-7; D possibly corresponds to TRBD2 (7 bases). The CDR3 contains 16 residues. Trimming removed 1 base from V and 6 bases from J, with 19 bases in between. In germline, CDR1 is MNHEY, CDR2 SVGAGI. The CDR3 DNA reads TGTGCCAGCAGTTACTTCCGTGGCGGGGGCAGGGGCGAGCAGTACTTC. It specifies CASSYFRGGGRGEQYF.

The chain carries TRBV10-3 and TRBJ2-1, with 13 positions matching TRBD2. V gave up 5 bases and J gave up 7 bases; unmatched junction bases: 5. Germline loops: CDR1 ENHRY, CDR2 SYGVKD. The CDR3 loop spans 15 amino acids. For the CDR3, the DNA is TGTGCCATCAGTTATACTAGCGGGAGGGATAATGAGCAGTTCTTC. It translates to CAISYTSGRDNEQFF.

This rearrangement joins TRBV19 to TRBJ2-2; 7 positions match TRBD1. The CDR3 has 14 amino acids. Germline V gives CDR1 LNHDA, CDR2 SQIVND (reference sequence). The V and J ends lost 6 bases and 4 bases, in that order; junction bases with no gene match: 5. CDR3 DNA: TGTGCCAGTAGAGAAGGGGGCAGCACCGGGGAGCTGTTTTTT. Translated, it gives CASREGGSTGELFF.

This clone has just one count. The chain links TRBV5-4 to TRBJ1-1; TRBD1 agrees at 7 bases. The CDR3 covers 15 residues. Germline V gene lookup returns CDR1 SGHNT and CDR2 YYREEE (reference sequence). Losses at the gene ends were 4 bases for V and 0 bases for J; bases not matched to a gene: 6. The CDR3 bases are TGTGCCAGCAGCCCCCGGGACAGTGTGAACACTGAAGCTTTCTTT. Protein: CASSPRDSVNTEAFF. Full variable domain (missing parts from reference TRBV5-4 and TRBJ1-1): ETGVTQSPTHLIKTRGQQVTLRCSSQSGHNTVSWYQQALGQGPQFIFQYYREEENGRGNFPPRFSGLQFPNYSSELNVNALELDDSALYLCASSPRDSVNTEAFFGQGTRLTVV.

CDR3 DNA sequence: TGTGCCAGCAGCCCGGGACAGGGGGCCGGAGAGCAGTACTTC. As protein: CASSPGQGAGEQYF. This rearrangement joins TRBV11-1 to TRBJ2-7; 12 nucleotides match TRBD1. Germline lookup yields CDR1 SGHAT and CDR2 FQDESV (reference sequence). The CDR3 extends over 14 amino acids. Trimming at V came to 5 bases and at J to 7 bases, leaving 6 bases not matched to a gene.

The chain joins TRBV5-1 to TRBJ2-5; 7 bases align to TRBD1. CDR1 and CDR2 from the germline V gene are SGHRS and YFSETQ. The V segment lost 4 bases and the J segment 1 base; nucleotides outside the gene matches: 4. The CDR3 runs to 14 residues. CDR3 in amino acids: CASSPWDSQETQYF. The CDR3 DNA reads as TGCGCCAGCAGCCCCTGGGACAGCCAAGAGACCCAGTACTTC.

The chain has TRBV18 and TRBJ2-3; D gene unclear. In germline, CDR1 is KGHSH, CDR2 LQKENI. V lost 5 bases and J lost 0, with 6 bases in between. This CDR3 has 13 amino acids. CDR3 residues: CASSESSTDTQYF. For the CDR3, the DNA is TGTGCCAGCTCAGAGTCTAGCACAGATACGCAGTATTTT.

The chain couples TRBV7-9 to TRBJ1-1; D remains unclear. Trimming took 7 bases from V and 5 from J, leaving 17 bases between them. Germline values: CDR1 SEHNR, CDR2 FQNEAQ (reference sequence). This CDR3 region has 14 residues. CDR3 DNA sequence: TGTGCCAGCACTTCCTGGACCGTCGATACTGAAGCTTTCTTT. Its protein is CASTSWTVDTEAFF.

The chain has TRBV29-1 and TRBJ1-4, with 7 bases lining up with TRBD1. With V trimmed by 6 bases and J by 6 bases, 7 bases remained unmatched. The CDR3 has 13 amino acids. CDR1 and CDR2 from the germline V gene are SQVTM and ANQGSEA. The CDR3 region has the DNA TGCAGCGTCCCACAGGGGAGCGATGAAAAACTGTTTTTT. This translates into CSVPQGSDEKLFF.

V and J are TRBV30 and TRBJ1-5; D gene ambiguous. CDR1 and CDR2 (germline): GTSNPN, SVGIG (reference sequence). This CDR3 comprises 14 residues. The ends were cut back, 5 bases at V and 7 bases at J, with 18 bases in the middle. CDR3 sequence reads: CAWSRRGGNQPQHF. The CDR3, as DNA: TGTGCCTGGTCCCGGAGAGGAGGGAACCAGCCCCAGCATTTT.

V and J are TRBV4-1 and TRBJ2-1; no definite D call. CDR3 length: 16 amino acids. The V and J ends lost 3 bases and 5 bases respectively, with 17 bases between them. In germline, CDR1 is MGHRA, CDR2 YSYEKL. Here the CDR3 DNA reads TGCGCCAGCAGCCACCCCGTACGGAGTCGGGACAATGAGCAGTTCTTC. Translation: CASSHPVRSRDNEQFF.

The rearrangement joins TRBV7-9 to TRBJ2-3, with 11 bases identical to TRBD2. CDR1 is SEHNR, CDR2 FQNEAQ, per germline (reference sequence). The CDR3 runs 19 residues. V dropped 4 bases and J dropped 1; count of bases not matched to a gene: 13. CDR3 DNA sequence: TGTGCCAGCAGCTCCCGGATAGCGGGGGGGGCTTACGGCACAGATACGCAGTATTTT. Its translation: CASSSRIAGGAYGTDTQYF.

The DNA for the CDR3 is TGTGCCAGCAGCTTGTTGGGGAACACCGGGGAGCTGTTTTTT. Protein sequence: CASSLLGNTGELFF. The V and J genes are TRBV5-4 and TRBJ2-2; D gene unclear. CDR3 length: 14 residues. Germline CDR1 is SGHNT and CDR2 is YYREEE (reference sequence). Trimming removed 1 base at V and 1 base at J, with 5 bases between. The full variable domain, completed using reference TRBV5-4 and TRBJ2-2, is ETGVTQSPTHLIKTRGQQVTLRCSSQSGHNTVSWYQQALGQGPQFIFQYYREEENGRGNFPPRFSGLQFPNYSSELNVNALELDDSALYLCASSLLGNTGELFFGEGSRLTVL.

The V and J genes are TRBV6-1 and TRBJ1-2, with D uncertain. Trimming stripped 2 bases from V and 2 bases from J, with 3 bases between. Germline V gene sequence: CDR1 MNHNS, CDR2 SASEGT. This CDR3 has 12 residues. CDR3 sequence reads: CASSERNYGYTF. The CDR3 DNA follows: TGTGCCAGCAGTGAAAGGAACTATGGCTACACCTTC.

In this sample, this clone turned up a few times. The CDR3 here is CASSGAEGSGRTF. The CDR3 DNA reads TGCGCCAGCAGCGGCGCAGAGGGATCGGGTCGGACCTTC. The chain has TRBV5-1 and TRBJ1-2; D gene ambiguous. Germline V gives CDR1 SGHRS, CDR2 YFSETQ. The CDR3 runs to 13 residues. The V end lost 4 bases, the J end lost 14 bases, and 21 bases lay between the germline ends.